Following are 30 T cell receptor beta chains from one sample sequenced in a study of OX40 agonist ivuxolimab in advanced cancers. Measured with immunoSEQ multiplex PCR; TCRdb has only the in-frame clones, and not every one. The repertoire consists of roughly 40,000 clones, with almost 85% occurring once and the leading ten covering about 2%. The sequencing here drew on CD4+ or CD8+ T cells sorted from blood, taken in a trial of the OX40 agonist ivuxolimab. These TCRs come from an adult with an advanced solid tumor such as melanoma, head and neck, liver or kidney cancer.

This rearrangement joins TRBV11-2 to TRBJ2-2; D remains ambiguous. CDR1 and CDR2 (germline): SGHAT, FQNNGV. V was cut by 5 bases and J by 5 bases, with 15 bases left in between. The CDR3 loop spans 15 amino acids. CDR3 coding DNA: TGTGCCAGCAGCCAACGTCACCTAGGGACCGGGGAGCTGTTTTTT. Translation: CASSQRHLGTGELFF.

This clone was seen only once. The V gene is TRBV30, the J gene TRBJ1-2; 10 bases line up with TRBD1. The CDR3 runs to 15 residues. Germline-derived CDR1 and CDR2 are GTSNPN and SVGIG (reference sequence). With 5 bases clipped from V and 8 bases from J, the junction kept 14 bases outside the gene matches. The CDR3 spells CAWSRDRGPLVGYTF. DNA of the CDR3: TGTGCCTGGTCCCGGGACAGGGGACCTTTAGTAGGCTACACCTTC.

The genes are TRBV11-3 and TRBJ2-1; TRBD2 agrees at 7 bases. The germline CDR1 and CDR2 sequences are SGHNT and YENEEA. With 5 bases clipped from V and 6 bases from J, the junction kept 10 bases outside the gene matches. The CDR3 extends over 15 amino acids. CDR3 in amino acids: CASSPGLDRANEQFF. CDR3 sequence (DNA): TGTGCCAGCAGCCCCGGACTAGATAGGGCCAATGAGCAGTTCTTC. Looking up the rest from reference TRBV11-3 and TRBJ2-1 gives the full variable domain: EAGVVQSPRYKIIEKKQPVAFWCNPISGHNTLYWYLQNLGQGPELLIRYENEEAVDDSQLPKDRFSAERLKGVDSTLKIQPAELGDSAVYLCASSPGLDRANEQFFGPGTRLTVL.

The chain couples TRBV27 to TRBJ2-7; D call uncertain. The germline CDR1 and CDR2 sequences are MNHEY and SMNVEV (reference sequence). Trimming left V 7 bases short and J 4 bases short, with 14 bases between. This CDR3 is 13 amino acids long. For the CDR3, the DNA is TGTGCCAGCACGCTTCATAGTTGGTACGAGCAGTACTTC. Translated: CASTLHSWYEQYF.

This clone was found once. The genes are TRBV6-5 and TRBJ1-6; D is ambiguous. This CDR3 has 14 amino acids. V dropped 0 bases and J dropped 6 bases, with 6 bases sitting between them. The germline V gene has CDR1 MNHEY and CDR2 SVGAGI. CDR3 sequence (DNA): TGTGCCAGCAGTTACTCAAACCTTAATTCACCCCTCCACTTT. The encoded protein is CASSYSNLNSPLHF.

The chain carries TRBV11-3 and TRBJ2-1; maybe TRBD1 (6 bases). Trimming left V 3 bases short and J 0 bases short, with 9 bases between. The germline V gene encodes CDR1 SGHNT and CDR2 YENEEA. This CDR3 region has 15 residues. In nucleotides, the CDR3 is TGTGCCAGCAGCTTGAAGGGGGTCTCCTACAATGAGCAGTTCTTC. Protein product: CASSLKGVSYNEQFF.

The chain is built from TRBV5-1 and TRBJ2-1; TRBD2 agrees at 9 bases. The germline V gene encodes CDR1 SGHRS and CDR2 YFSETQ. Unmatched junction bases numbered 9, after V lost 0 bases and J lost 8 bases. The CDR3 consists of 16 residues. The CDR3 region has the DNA TGCGCCAGCAGCTTGGCGGGACTAGCAAGAAGGGATGAGCAGTTCTTC. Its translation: CASSLAGLARRDEQFF.

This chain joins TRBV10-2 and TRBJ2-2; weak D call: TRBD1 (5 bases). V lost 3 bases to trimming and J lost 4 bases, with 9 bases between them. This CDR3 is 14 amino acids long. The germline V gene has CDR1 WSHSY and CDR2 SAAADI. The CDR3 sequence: CASSEGVSTGELFF. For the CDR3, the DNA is TGCGCCAGCAGTGAAGGGGTGAGCACCGGGGAGCTGTTTTTT.

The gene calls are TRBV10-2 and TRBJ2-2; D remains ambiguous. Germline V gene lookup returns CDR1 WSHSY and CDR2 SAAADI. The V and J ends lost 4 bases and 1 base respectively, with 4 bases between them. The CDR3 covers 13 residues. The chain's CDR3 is CASSVWNTGELFF. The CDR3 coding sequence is TGCGCCAGCAGTGTTTGGAACACCGGGGAGCTGTTTTTT.

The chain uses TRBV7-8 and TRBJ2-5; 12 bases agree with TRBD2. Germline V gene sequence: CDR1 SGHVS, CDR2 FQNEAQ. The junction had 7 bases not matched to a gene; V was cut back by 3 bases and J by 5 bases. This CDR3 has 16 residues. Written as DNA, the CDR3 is TGTGCCAGCAGCTTGCTAGCGGGAGGGCCGGGGGAGACCCAGTACTTC. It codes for CASSLLAGGPGETQYF.

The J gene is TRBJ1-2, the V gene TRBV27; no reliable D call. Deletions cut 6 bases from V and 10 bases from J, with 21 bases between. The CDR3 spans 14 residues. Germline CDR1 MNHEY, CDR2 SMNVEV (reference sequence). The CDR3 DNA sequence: TGTGCCAGCAGGCAAAGACGGACCGCTGGGCTCTACACCTTC. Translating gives CASRQRRTAGLYTF.

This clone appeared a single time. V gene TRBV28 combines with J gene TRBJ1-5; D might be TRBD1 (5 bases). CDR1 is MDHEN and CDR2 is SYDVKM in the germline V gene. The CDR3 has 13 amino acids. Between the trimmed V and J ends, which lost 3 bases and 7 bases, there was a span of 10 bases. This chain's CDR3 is CASSFAGAQPQHF. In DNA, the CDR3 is TGTGCCAGCAGTTTTGCCGGGGCGCAGCCCCAGCATTTT.

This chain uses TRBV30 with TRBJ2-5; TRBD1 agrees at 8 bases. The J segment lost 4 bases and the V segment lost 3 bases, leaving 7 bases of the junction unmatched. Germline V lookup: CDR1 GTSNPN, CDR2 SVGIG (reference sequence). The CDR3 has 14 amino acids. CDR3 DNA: TGTGCCTGGAGCGCTACAGGGGGAGGAGAGACCCAGTACTTC. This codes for CAWSATGGGETQYF.

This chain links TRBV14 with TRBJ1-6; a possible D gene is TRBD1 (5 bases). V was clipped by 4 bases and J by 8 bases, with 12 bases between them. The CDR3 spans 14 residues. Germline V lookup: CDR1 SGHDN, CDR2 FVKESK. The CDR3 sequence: CASSLGGFYSPLHF. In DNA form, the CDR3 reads TGTGCCAGCAGCCTTGGGGGGTTTTATTCACCCCTCCACTTT.

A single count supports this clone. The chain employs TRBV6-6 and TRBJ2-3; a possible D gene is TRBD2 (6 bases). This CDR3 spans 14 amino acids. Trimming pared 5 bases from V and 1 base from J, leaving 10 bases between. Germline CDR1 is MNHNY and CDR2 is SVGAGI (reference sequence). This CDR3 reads CASSLGTGTDTQYF. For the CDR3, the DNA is TGTGCCAGCAGTCTCGGGACTGGCACAGATACGCAGTATTTT.

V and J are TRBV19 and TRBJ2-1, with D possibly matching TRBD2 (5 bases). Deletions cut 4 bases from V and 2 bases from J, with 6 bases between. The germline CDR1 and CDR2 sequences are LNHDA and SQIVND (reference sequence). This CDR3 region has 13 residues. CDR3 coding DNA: TGTGCCAGTAGTAGACTAACCTACAATGAGCAGTTCTTC. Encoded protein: CASSRLTYNEQFF. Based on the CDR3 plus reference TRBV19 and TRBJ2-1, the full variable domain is DGGITQSPKYLFRKEGQNVTLSCEQNLNHDAMYWYRQDPGQGLRLIYYSQIVNDFQKGDIAEGYSVSREKKESFPLTVTSAQKNPTAFYLCASSRLTYNEQFFGPGTRLTVL.

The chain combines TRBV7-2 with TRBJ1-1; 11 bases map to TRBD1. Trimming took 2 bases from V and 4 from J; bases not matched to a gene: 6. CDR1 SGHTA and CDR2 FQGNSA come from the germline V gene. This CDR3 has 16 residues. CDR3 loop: CASSLRGGTGGTEAFF. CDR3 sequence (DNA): TGTGCCAGCAGCTTAAGAGGGGGGACAGGGGGCACTGAAGCTTTCTTT.

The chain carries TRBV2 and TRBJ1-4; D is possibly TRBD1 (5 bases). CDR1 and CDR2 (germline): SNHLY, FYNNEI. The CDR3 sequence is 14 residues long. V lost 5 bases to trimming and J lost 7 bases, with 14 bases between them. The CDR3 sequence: CASSYRGGGEKLFF. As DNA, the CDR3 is TGTGCCAGCAGTTATCGGGGGGGTGGTGAAAAACTGTTTTTT.

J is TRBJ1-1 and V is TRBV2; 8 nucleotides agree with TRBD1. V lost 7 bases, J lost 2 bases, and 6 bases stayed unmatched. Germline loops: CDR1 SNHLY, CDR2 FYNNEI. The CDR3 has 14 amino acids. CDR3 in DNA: TGTGCCAGCACTCGGACAGGGACAAACACTGAAGCTTTCTTT. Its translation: CASTRTGTNTEAFF.

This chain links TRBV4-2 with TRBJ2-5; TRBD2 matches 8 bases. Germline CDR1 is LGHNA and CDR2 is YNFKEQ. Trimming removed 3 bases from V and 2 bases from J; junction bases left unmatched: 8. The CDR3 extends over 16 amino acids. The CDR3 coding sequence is TGTGCCAGCAGCCACGGGGCGGGGGGTCTTCAAGAGACCCAGTACTTC. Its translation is CASSHGAGGLQETQYF.

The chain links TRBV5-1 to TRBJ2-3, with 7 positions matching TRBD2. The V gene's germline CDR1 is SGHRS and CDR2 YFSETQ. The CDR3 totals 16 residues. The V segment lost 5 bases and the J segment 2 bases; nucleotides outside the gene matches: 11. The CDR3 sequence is CASSTGRSIFTDTQYF. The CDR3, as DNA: TGCGCCAGCAGTACCGGGAGGTCGATATTCACAGATACGCAGTATTTT. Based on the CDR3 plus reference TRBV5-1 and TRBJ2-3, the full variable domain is KAGVTQTPRYLIKTRGQQVTLSCSPISGHRSVSWYQQTPGQGLQFLFEYFSETQRNKGNFPGRFSGRQFSNSRSEMNVSTLELGDSALYLCASSTGRSIFTDTQYFGPGTRLTVL.

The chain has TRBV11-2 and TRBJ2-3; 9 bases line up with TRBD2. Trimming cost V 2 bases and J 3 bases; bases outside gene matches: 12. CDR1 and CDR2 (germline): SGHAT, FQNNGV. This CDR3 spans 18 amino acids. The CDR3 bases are TGTGCCAGCAGCTTATGGACACTAGCGGGTGAAATTACAGATACGCAGTATTTT. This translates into CASSLWTLAGEITDTQYF.

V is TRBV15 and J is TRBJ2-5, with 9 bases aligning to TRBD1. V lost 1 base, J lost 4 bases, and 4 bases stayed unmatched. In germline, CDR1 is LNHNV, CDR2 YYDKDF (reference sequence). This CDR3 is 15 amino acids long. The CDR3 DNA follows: TGTGCCACCAGCAGAGGGGGGACAGGGCGAGAGACCCAGTACTTC. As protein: CATSRGGTGRETQYF. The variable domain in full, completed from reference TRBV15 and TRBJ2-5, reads DAMVIQNPRYQVTQFGKPVTLSCSQTLNHNVMYWYQQKSSQAPKLLFHYYDKDFNNEADTPDNFQSRRPNTSFCFLDIRSPGLGDTAMYLCATSRGGTGRETQYFGPGTRLLVL.

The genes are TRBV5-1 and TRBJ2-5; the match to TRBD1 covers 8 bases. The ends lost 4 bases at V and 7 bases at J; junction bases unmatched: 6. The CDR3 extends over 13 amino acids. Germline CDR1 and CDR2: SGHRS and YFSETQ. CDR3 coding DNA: TGCGCCAGCAGCCTGGACAGGGAAGGGACCCAGTACTTC. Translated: CASSLDREGTQYF.

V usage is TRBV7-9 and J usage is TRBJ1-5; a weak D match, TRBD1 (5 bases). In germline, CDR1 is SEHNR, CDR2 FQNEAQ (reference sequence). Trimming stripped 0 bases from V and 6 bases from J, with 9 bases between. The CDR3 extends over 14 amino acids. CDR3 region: CASSLAGDGQPQHF. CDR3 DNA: TGTGCCAGCAGCTTAGCAGGGGACGGTCAGCCCCAGCATTTT.

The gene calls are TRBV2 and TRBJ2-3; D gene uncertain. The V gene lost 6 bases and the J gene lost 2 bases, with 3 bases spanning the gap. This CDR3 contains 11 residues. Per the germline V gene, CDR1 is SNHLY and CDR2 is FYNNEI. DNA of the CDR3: TGTGCCAGCAGCTACACAGATACGCAGTATTTT. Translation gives CASSYTDTQYF.

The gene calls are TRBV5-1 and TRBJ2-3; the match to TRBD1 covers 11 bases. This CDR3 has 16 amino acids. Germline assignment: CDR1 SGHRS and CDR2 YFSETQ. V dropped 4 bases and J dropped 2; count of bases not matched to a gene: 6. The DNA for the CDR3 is TGCGCCAGCAGCGAAGGGACAGGGGGAACCACAGATACGCAGTATTTT. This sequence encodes CASSEGTGGTTDTQYF.

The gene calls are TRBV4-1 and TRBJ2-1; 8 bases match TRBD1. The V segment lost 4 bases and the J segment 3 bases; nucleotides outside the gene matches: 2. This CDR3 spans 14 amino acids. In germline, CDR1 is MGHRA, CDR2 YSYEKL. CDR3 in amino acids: CASSRDRGYNEQFF. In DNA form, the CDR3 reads TGCGCCAGCAGCCGCGACAGGGGCTACAATGAGCAGTTCTTC.

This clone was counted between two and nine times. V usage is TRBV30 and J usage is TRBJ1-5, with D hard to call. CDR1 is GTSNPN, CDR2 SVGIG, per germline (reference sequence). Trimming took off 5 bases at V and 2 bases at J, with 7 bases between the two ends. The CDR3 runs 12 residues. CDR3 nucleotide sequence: TGTGCCTGGGGACCTCGCAATCAGCCCCAGCATTTT. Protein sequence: CAWGPRNQPQHF.

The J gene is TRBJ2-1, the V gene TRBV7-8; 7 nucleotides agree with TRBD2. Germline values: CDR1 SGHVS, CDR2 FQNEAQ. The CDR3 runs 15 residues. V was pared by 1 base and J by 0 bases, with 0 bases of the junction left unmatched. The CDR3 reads CASSLGGGSYNEQFF. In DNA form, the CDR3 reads TGTGCCAGCAGCTTAGGCGGGGGCTCCTACAATGAGCAGTTCTTC.